This T cell receptor (beta chain) was documented in a study of T cells in Graves' hyperthyroidism and ophthalmopathy. Notes on the study in general: Ophthalmopathy and stable hyperthyroidism were told apart by a 13 V-J model. Blood also carried most thyroid clonotypes expanded above 0.001.

The CDR3 regions of TCR beta were amplified from RNA transcripts. In the first-round RT-PCR of the TCR CDR3, the HTBI primer set was used. TCRdb independently ran MiXCR on the multiplex PCR reads; one entry per CDR3 protein. In the table there are about 520,000 distinct CDR3 sequences, 24% of which are singletons. This CDR3 has 17 residues. V was shortened by 3 bases and J by 2 bases, with 16 bases between the two germline ends. This clonotype was picked up a small number of times. No antigen is known for it. A Clinical Activity Score of at least 3, a NOSPECS grade of at least 4 and a duration under 3 months were recorded in the ophthalmopathy patients. Diagnosis relied on clinical symptoms, serum thyroxine and TRAb, thyroid ultrasound and orbital computed tomography.

V usage is TRBV12-3 or TRBV12-4 and J usage is TRBJ2-2, with D maybe TRBD1 (5 bases). The origin of this receptor is a woman in her 30s with Graves' ophthalmopathy. Sequencing was performed on blood. CDR3 DNA sequence: TGTGCCAGCAGTTTGTACGCTGGGGCTGATAACACCGGGGAGCTGTTTTTT. It is translated as CASSLYAGADNTGELFF.